Shown below are 32 T cell receptor beta chains from a single sample sequenced in a study of cytomegalovirus exposure and HLA in healthy donors (TCRdb year 2017). Receptors were amplified or captured by the immunoSEQ multiplex PCR assay. For the multiplex PCR, a mixture combining 60 forward primers for TCR Vbeta segments and 13 reverse primers for TCR Jbeta segments was used. The table was pulled from immuneACCESS by TCRdb, which kept in-frame rearrangements only. Such tables lose some clones; where checked, under half of the loss comes from unresolved V genes, and the rest has no known cause. Counted in this sample were some 100,000 clones; 75% to 85% of them appeared once. About 4% of the sample comes from the top ten. The sequenced material came from PBMCs. Receptors were obtained from a woman in her fifties or sixties in good health and CMV-seropositive.

The chain links TRBV6-5 to TRBJ1-4; D may be TRBD1 (5 bases). This CDR3 region has 14 residues. Trimming pared 6 bases from V and 6 bases from J, leaving 14 bases between. Germline CDR1 and CDR2: MNHEY and SVGAGI. This CDR3 is CASRRGPGDEKLFF. The CDR3 bases are TGTGCCAGCAGAAGGGGCCCTGGGGATGAAAAACTGTTTTTT.

The chain joins TRBV10-3 to TRBJ2-7, with 14 bases matching TRBD2. The CDR3 has 13 residues. With 9 bases clipped from V and 6 bases from J, the junction kept 4 bases outside the gene matches. From germline, CDR1 is ENHRY and CDR2 SYGVKD. The CDR3 DNA sequence: TGTGCCATAGGGACTAGCGGGAGTCGCGAGCAGTACTTC. The encoded protein is CAIGTSGSREQYF.

This clone was seen just once. The V gene is TRBV7-2, the J gene TRBJ1-5; D is possibly TRBD1 (6 bases). The CDR3 is made up of 15 amino acids. V lost 2 bases, J lost 3 bases, and 11 bases lay in between. Germline V gene lookup returns CDR1 SGHTA and CDR2 FQGNSA. CDR3 sequence reads: CASSLKTGHNQPQHF. The CDR3 nucleotides are TGTGCCAGCAGCTTAAAGACGGGACACAATCAGCCCCAGCATTTT.

This chain connects TRBV10-3 to TRBJ2-7; 8 bases are a match to TRBD1. V shed 10 bases, J shed 6 bases, and the junction held 11 bases outside the gene matches. The germline gives CDR1 ENHRY, CDR2 SYGVKD. The CDR3 is 13 amino acids. The CDR3 loop reads CATLPATGVEQYF. Written as DNA, the CDR3 is TGTGCCACGCTGCCCGCGACAGGGGTCGAGCAGTACTTC.

Regarding this clone: One end of the junction fails to match germline, which may point to a read error. This chain joins TRBV7-9 and TRBJ1-2; 8 nucleotides match TRBD1. The germline V gene encodes CDR1 SEHNR and CDR2 FQNEAQ (reference sequence). There are 16 residues in the CDR3. Here the CDR3 DNA reads TGTTCCAGCAGCCCCCCCAAGACAGGGGACCCTTATGGCTACACCTTC. Translated: CSSSPPKTGDPYGYTF.

The chain joins TRBV9 to TRBJ1-2, with 9 positions matching TRBD1. Trimming removed 2 bases from V and 2 bases from J; junction bases left unmatched: 4. CDR1 SGDLS and CDR2 YYNGEE come from the germline V gene. The CDR3 length is 15 residues. CDR3 in amino acids: CASSVGQGINYGYTF. The CDR3 DNA follows: TGTGCCAGCAGCGTGGGACAGGGTATAAACTATGGCTACACCTTC.

The chain links TRBV2 to TRBJ1-2, with 8 positions matching TRBD1. V shed 9 bases, J shed 6 bases, and the junction held 6 bases outside the gene matches. Germline V CDR1 and CDR2: SNHLY, FYNNEI. The CDR3 loop spans 12 amino acids. CDR3 protein: CASDRGQNGYTF. DNA for the CDR3: TGTGCCAGTGACAGGGGTCAGAATGGCTACACCTTC. Using reference TRBV2 and TRBJ1-2 for the parts outside the CDR3, the full variable domain is EPEVTQTPSHQVTQMGQEVILRCVPISNHLYFYWYRQILGQKVEFLVSFYNNEISEKSEIFDDQFSVERPDGSNFTLKIRSTKLEDSAMYFCASDRGQNGYTFGSGTRLTVV.

The rearrangement uses TRBV5-1 and TRBJ2-7, with 10 nucleotides matching TRBD1. CDR3 length: 15 residues. V shed 4 bases, J shed 2 bases, and the junction held 6 bases outside the gene matches. Germline CDR1 and CDR2: SGHRS and YFSETQ. The CDR3 sequence is CASSLTGTGAYEQYF. The CDR3, as DNA: TGCGCCAGCAGCCTAACCGGGACAGGGGCCTACGAGCAGTACTTC.

The CDR3 region is CASSGQGGSEAFF. CDR3 bases: TGTGCCAGCAGCGGACAGGGCGGCTCTGAAGCTTTCTTT. V and J are TRBV2 and TRBJ1-1; 8 positions match TRBD1. Germline lookup yields CDR1 SNHLY and CDR2 FYNNEI. Trimming took 6 bases from V and 6 from J; bases not matched to a gene: 6. This CDR3 spans 13 amino acids.

This clone was counted only a few times. The same CDR3 is also encoded by other DNA sequences in this sample. The chain uses TRBV9 and TRBJ2-7, with 14 bases identical to TRBD2. The germline gives CDR1 SGDLS, CDR2 YYNGEE. The length of the CDR3 is 15 residues. With 0 bases clipped from V and 5 bases from J, the junction kept 1 base outside the gene matches. CDR3: CASSVGGLAGDEQYF. CDR3 DNA: TGTGCCAGCAGCGTAGGGGGACTAGCGGGGGACGAGCAGTACTTC.

The chain carries TRBV5-6 and TRBJ2-3; 15 bases agree with TRBD2. The CDR3 spans 15 residues. The germline V gene encodes CDR1 SGHDT and CDR2 YYEEEE. Losses at the gene ends were 1 base for V and 11 bases for J; bases not matched to a gene: 5. The CDR3 loop reads CASSLTGTSGRQQYF. The CDR3, as DNA: TGTGCCAGCAGCTTGACCGGGACTAGCGGGAGGCAGCAGTATTTT.

The chain is built from TRBV6-5 and TRBJ1-6, with 7 bases lining up with TRBD1. This CDR3 region has 14 residues. Trimming at V came to 6 bases and at J to 6 bases, leaving 5 bases not matched to a gene. CDR1 and CDR2 from the germline V gene are MNHEY and SVGAGI. CDR3 nucleotides: TGTGCCAGCAGGGAGACAGGGTTTAATTCACCCCTCCACTTT. As protein: CASRETGFNSPLHF.

V and J are TRBV6-5 and TRBJ2-7; 7 bases line up with TRBD1. This CDR3 has 15 residues. The V gene end was trimmed by 5 bases and the J gene end by 6 bases; junction bases not matched to a gene: 13. CDR1 is MNHEY, CDR2 SVGAGI, per germline. The CDR3 region is CASSLRYRGTGEQYF. Here the CDR3 DNA reads TGTGCCAGCAGTCTGCGTTACAGGGGTACAGGCGAGCAGTACTTC.

The genes are TRBV4-2 and TRBJ2-5; 13 bases are shared with TRBD2. V shed 4 bases and J 1 base; nucleotides not matched to a gene: 9. The germline V gene encodes CDR1 LGHNA and CDR2 YNFKEQ. The CDR3 sequence is 18 residues long. CDR3 in amino acids: CASSPRLAGGPGQETQYF. The CDR3 nucleotides read TGTGCCAGCAGCCCAAGACTAGCGGGAGGCCCGGGCCAAGAGACCCAGTACTTC.

The chain joins TRBV5-6 to TRBJ2-3; 11 bases fit TRBD1. CDR1 and CDR2 from the germline V gene are SGHDT and YYEEEE. With V trimmed by 5 bases and J by 0 bases, 8 bases remained unmatched. The CDR3 is made up of 17 amino acids. Written as DNA, the CDR3 is TGTGCCAGCAGTGGGACAGGGGGTGTCTTTAGCACAGATACGCAGTATTTT. This codes for CASSGTGGVFSTDTQYF.

This sequence joins TRBV14 and TRBJ2-1, with 7 bases that match TRBD1. Germline assignment: CDR1 SGHDN and CDR2 FVKESK. J gave up 6 bases and V 4 bases, and 9 bases lay outside the gene matches. The CDR3 is 15 amino acids. The DNA of the CDR3 is TGTGCCAGCAGCCTCGACAGGGTCATCTCCAATGAGCAGTTCTTC. Protein sequence: CASSLDRVISNEQFF.

This clone was observed a few times. This chain links TRBV29-1 with TRBJ2-7; tentatively, D is TRBD2 (5 bases). V was shortened by 4 bases and J by 0 bases, with 13 bases between the two germline ends. The CDR3 is 14 amino acids. Germline V gene sequence: CDR1 SQVTM, CDR2 ANQGSEA. The CDR3 here is CSVAPGRVSYEQYF. In DNA, the CDR3 is TGCAGCGTTGCTCCGGGGAGAGTCTCCTACGAGCAGTACTTC.

In its sample, this clone was seen a few times. This chain joins TRBV2 and TRBJ1-2; TRBD1 aligns across 7 bases. Germline V lookup: CDR1 SNHLY, CDR2 FYNNEI. This CDR3 is 15 amino acids long. J lost 8 bases, V lost 6 bases, and 15 bases had no gene match. CDR3 nucleotide sequence: TGTGCCAGCAGATTCCGACAGGGACAACTATGGGGCTACACCTTC. Translation gives CASRFRQGQLWGYTF.

The genes are TRBV11-2 and TRBJ2-5; tentatively, D is TRBD2 (5 bases). CDR1 is SGHAT and CDR2 is FQNNGV in the germline V gene. This CDR3 spans 16 amino acids. The ends were cut back, 6 bases at V and 7 bases at J, with 24 bases in the middle. The CDR3 reads CASSQDPFPNGGTQYF. In DNA form, the CDR3 reads TGTGCCAGCAGTCAGGACCCTTTCCCTAACGGAGGGACCCAGTACTTC.

This chain connects TRBV18 to TRBJ1-3; D unclear. The CDR3 extends over 11 amino acids. Germline V gives CDR1 KGHSH, CDR2 LQKENI. The V gene lost 8 bases and the J gene lost 0 bases, with 2 bases spanning the gap. The CDR3 DNA reads as TGTGCCAGCCTCTCTGGAAACACCATATATTTT. It specifies CASLSGNTIYF.

In this sample, this clone turned up once. This chain uses TRBV27 with TRBJ1-1, with no clear D. Trimming removed 5 bases from V and 1 base from J, with 11 bases in between. This CDR3 is built from 14 residues. The V gene's germline CDR1 is MNHEY and CDR2 SMNVEV (reference sequence). CDR3 residues: CASSPGNQNTEAFF. As DNA, the CDR3 is TGTGCCAGCAGTCCCGGGAATCAGAACACTGAAGCTTTCTTT.

This clone has more than one count but fewer than ten. The rearrangement joins TRBV5-1 to TRBJ2-1; tentatively, D is TRBD2 (5 bases). The CDR3 spans 14 residues. From germline, CDR1 is SGHRS and CDR2 YFSETQ. The V end lost 0 bases, the J end lost 3 bases, and 7 bases lay between the germline ends. CDR3 in amino acids: CASSLDTSYNEQFF. In DNA form, the CDR3 reads TGCGCCAGCAGCTTGGACACTAGCTACAATGAGCAGTTCTTC.

The chain uses TRBV9 and TRBJ1-1; 8 bases agree with TRBD1. The germline V gene has CDR1 SGDLS and CDR2 YYNGEE. The CDR3 sequence is 15 residues long. V trimming: 3 bases; J trimming: 2 bases; junction bases outside the gene matches: 6. CDR3 nucleotide sequence: TGTGCCAGCAGCGCAGGACAGGGCCCAAACACTGAAGCTTTCTTT. Its translation is CASSAGQGPNTEAFF.

This clone was found a few times. The chain uses TRBV30 and TRBJ1-4; 7 bases match TRBD1. The CDR3 length is 14 residues. The germline V gene has CDR1 GTSNPN and CDR2 SVGIG (reference sequence). V lost 3 bases to trimming and J lost 1 base; unmatched junction nucleotides: 2. CDR3 in amino acids: CAWSRTGTNEKLFF. The CDR3 bases are TGTGCCTGGAGCCGGACAGGAACTAATGAAAAACTGTTTTTT.

The chain uses TRBV9 and TRBJ2-3, with TRBD2 matching 7 bases. The germline gives CDR1 SGDLS, CDR2 YYNGEE. The CDR3 runs to 14 residues. V lost 6 bases and J lost 6; bases outside the gene matches: 10. CDR3 nucleotide sequence: TGTGCCAGCACCTTGGGGGGGTTAGGGGATACGCAGTATTTT. This sequence encodes CASTLGGLGDTQYF.

The V and J genes are TRBV5-1 and TRBJ2-5; 9 bases agree with TRBD2. With V trimmed by 3 bases and J by 2 bases, 5 bases remained unmatched. This CDR3 spans 15 amino acids. CDR1 is SGHRS and CDR2 is YFSETQ in the germline V gene. CDR3 sequence reads: CASSWAGGVQETQYF. The CDR3 DNA follows: TGCGCCAGCAGCTGGGCGGGGGGGGTACAAGAGACCCAGTACTTC.

This clone was seen a few times. The J gene is TRBJ2-3, the V gene TRBV7-8; 13 bases align to TRBD2. V shed 5 bases, J shed 3 bases, and the junction held 11 bases outside the gene matches. This CDR3 has 18 amino acids. Germline V gene data show CDR1 as SGHVS and CDR2 as FQNEAQ. The CDR3 DNA sequence: TGTGCCAGCAGCCCAGCGGCTACTAGCGGGGGGGCGACAGATACGCAGTATTTT. Translation: CASSPAATSGGATDTQYF. Based on the CDR3 plus reference TRBV7-8 and TRBJ2-3, the full variable domain is GAGVSQSPRYKVAKRGQDVALRCDPISGHVSLFWYQQALGQGPEFLTYFQNEAQLDKSGLPSDRFFAERPEGSVSTLKIQRTQQEDSAVYLCASSPAATSGGATDTQYFGPGTRLTVL.

The V call is TRBV29-1, the J call TRBJ1-1; TRBD1 might be the D (6 bases). The germline V gene encodes CDR1 SQVTM and CDR2 ANQGSEA. This CDR3 is built from 13 residues. The V and J ends lost 7 bases and 1 base respectively, with 13 bases between them. The CDR3 DNA reads as TGCAGCGGCTCCGGACAGCAGAACACTGAAGCTTTCTTT. Amino acid sequence: CSGSGQQNTEAFF.

V gene TRBV5-8 combines with J gene TRBJ2-1; 10 bases line up with TRBD2. V dropped 1 base and J dropped 5; count of bases not matched to a gene: 9. CDR3 length: 17 amino acids. CDR1 is SGHTS and CDR2 is YDEGEE in the germline V gene. DNA of the CDR3: TGTGCCAGCAGCTTGAGTGGGACTAGCGCCGCAGACAATGAGCAGTTCTTC. It is translated as CASSLSGTSAADNEQFF. The whole variable domain, remainder taken from reference TRBV5-8 and TRBJ2-1, is EAGVTQSPTHLIKTRGQQATLRCSPISGHTSVYWYQQALGLGLQFLLWYDEGEERNRGNFPPRFSGRQFPNYSSELNVNALELEDSALYLCASSLSGTSAADNEQFFGPGTRLTVL.

The chain combines TRBV7-9 with TRBJ2-5; weak D call: TRBD2 (5 bases). The closer fit of TRBJ2-7 to the DNA end suggests the J call may be wrong. Germline values: CDR1 SEHNR, CDR2 FQNEAQ (reference sequence). The CDR3 consists of 17 residues. The CDR3 DNA is TGTGCCAGCAGCCAGCGAGGGTCTGCCTTAAGGACCTACGAGCAGTACTTC. Protein sequence: CASSQRGSALRTYEQYF.

The rearrangement uses TRBV29-1 and TRBJ2-1; 12 nucleotides agree with TRBD2. V lost 3 bases to trimming and J lost 2 bases; unmatched junction nucleotides: 8. Germline V CDR1 and CDR2: SQVTM, ANQGSEA. There are 17 residues in the CDR3. The CDR3 nucleotides read TGCAGCGTTGAGCGTCGGACTAGCGGGACAACCTACAATGAGCAGTTCTTC. Translation gives CSVERRTSGTTYNEQFF.

This clone occurred a few times. The V and J genes are TRBV5-6 and TRBJ2-6; D is possibly TRBD1 (5 bases). V was shortened by 6 bases and J by 8 bases, with 21 bases between the two germline ends. Per germline, CDR1 SGHDT and CDR2 YYEEEE. The CDR3 length is 16 residues. CDR3 sequence reads: CASTMGGNRWPNVLTF. The DNA of the CDR3 is TGTGCCAGCACCATGGGTGGTAACAGGTGGCCCAACGTCCTGACTTTC.